This T cell receptor (beta chain) was captured by sequencing in a study of T cell clonotyping in hematopoietic cell transplantation. Study as a whole: Pretransplant recipient samples were taken after cytoreduction.

Produced via immunoSEQ multiplex PCR; TCRdb's table is partial and in-frame only. The sample holds about 80,000 clones; 95% to 97% are singletons and the top ten take under 2%. Overall study results and limits: CD4 and CD8 repertoire contributions could not be separated without sorting. Graft donor and pretransplant recipient Inverse Simpson Index values predicted broader posttransplant TCR diversity.

Germline values: CDR1 SGHAT, CDR2 FQDESV (reference sequence). The CDR3 consists of 15 residues. V gave up 8 bases and J gave up 1 base, with 16 bases separating them. This clone was picked up one time. The antigen is unknown. Time point indicated: recipient sample about 28 days before transplant, after cytoreduction. Samples: about 28 days before transplant, then days 30, 100 and 180 after. Sequencing was performed on peripheral blood mononuclear cells, taken before stem cell transplant. V usage is TRBV11-1 and J usage is TRBJ2-3; a possible D gene is TRBD2 (6 bases). The receptor comes from a woman between 45 and 60 years old with acute myeloid leukemia. Some clones in this sample may be carry-over from other donors' samples. Written as DNA, the CDR3 is TGTGCCAGCGCCTCACAGTGGAGGGGCACAGATACGCAGTATTTT. As protein: CASASQWRGTDTQYF.